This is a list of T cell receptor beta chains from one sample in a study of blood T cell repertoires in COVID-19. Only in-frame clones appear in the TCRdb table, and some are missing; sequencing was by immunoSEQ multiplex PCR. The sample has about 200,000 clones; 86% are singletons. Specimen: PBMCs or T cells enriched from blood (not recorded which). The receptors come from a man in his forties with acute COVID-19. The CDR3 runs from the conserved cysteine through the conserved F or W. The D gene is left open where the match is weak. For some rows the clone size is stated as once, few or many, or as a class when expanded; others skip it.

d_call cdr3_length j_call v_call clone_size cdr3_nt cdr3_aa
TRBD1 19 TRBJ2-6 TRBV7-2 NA TGTGCCAGCAGCTTAGTTTCGGGCGGACAGGGTCCTGGGGCCAACGTCCTGACTTTC CASSLVSGGQGPGANVLTF
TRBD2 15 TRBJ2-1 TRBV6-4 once TGTGCCAGCAGTTTACTAGCGGGAGGGCCGGGTGAGCAGTTCTTC CASSLLAGGPGEQFF
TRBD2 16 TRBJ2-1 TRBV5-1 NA TGCGCCAGCAGCGGGTCGGGGGGATCGTCCTACAATGAGCAGTTCTTC CASSGSGGSSYNEQFF
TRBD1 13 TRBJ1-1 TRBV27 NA TGTGCCACCAAGTTGACAGGGCGCACTGAAGCTTTCTTT CATKLTGRTEAFF
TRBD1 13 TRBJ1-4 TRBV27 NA TGTGCCAGCAGTTTATGGGACAGAGAAAAACTGTTTTTT CASSLWDREKLFF
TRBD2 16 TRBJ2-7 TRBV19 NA TGTGCCAGTAGTATCGACGGACTAGCGGGAGTATACGAGCAGTACTTC CASSIDGLAGVYEQYF
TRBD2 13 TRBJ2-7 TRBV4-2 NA TGTGCCAGCAGCCAAGGCGGGAGGTACGAGCAGTACTTC CASSQGGRYEQYF
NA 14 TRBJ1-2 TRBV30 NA TGTGCCTGGAGTGCACAGGGAGCTAACTATGGCTACACCTTC CAWSAQGANYGYTF
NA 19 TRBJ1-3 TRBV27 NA TGTGCCAGCAGTGCTACAGGGTTAGACCATTCACTCTCTGGAAACACCATATATTTT CASSATGLDHSLSGNTIYF
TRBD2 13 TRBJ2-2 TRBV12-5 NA TGTGCTAGTGCGGGGGGGAACACCGGGGAGCTGTTTTTT CASAGGNTGELFF
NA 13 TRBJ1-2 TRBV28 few TGTGCCAGCGAACTGGACAGAGACTATGGCTACACCTTC CASELDRDYGYTF
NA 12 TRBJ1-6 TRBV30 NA TGTGCCTGGAGTCCCGCAGGGCCACCCCTCCACTTT CAWSPAGPPLHF
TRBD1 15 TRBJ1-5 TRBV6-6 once TGTGCCAGCAGGGGCCAAGGGGGCGGCAATCAGCCCCAGCATTTT CASRGQGGGNQPQHF
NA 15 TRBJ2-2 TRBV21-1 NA TGTGCCACCCCAAACGCGCGGCCCACCGACGAGGAGCTGTTTTTT CATPNARPTDEELFF
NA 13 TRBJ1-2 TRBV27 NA TGTGCCAGCAGATTGACACTAGGTTATGGCTACACCTTC CASRLTLGYGYTF
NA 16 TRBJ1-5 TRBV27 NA TGTGCCAGCAGTCCATACGGACTGGTGAGCAATCAGCCCCAGCATTTT CASSPYGLVSNQPQHF
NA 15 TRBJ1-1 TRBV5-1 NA TGCGCCAGCAGCCCCAGGGCACAGGAGAACACTGAAGCTTTCTTT CASSPRAQENTEAFF
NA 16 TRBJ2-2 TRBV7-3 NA TGTGCCAGCAGCCCAAGCACGGGTTCCGCCACCGGGGAGCTGTTTTTT CASSPSTGSATGELFF
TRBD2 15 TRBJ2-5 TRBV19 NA TGTGCCTCCCTCGGGGGGGGCTTGGGCCAAGAGACCCAGTACTTC CASLGGGLGQETQYF
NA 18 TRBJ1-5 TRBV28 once TGTGCCAGCACCACTGGGGTCCAGGGTGTGTTCAGCAATCAGCCCCAGCATTTT CASTTGVQGVFSNQPQHF
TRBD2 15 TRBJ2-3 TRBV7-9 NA TGTGCCAGCAGCCGAGGGCGGGAGGGCCCGGATACGCAGTATTTT CASSRGREGPDTQYF
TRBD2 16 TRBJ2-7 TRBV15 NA TGTGCCACCAGCAGAGATGCGGGGGGTTACTCCTACGAGCAGTACTTC CATSRDAGGYSYEQYF
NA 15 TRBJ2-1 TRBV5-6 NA TGTGCCAGCTCGCCTACCTACCGCTCCTACAATGAGCAGTTCTTC CASSPTYRSYNEQFF
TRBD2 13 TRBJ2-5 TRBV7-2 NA TGTGCCAGCAGCTTAGTGGGGGGGGAGACCCAGTACTTC CASSLVGGETQYF
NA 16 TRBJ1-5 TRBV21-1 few TGTGCCAGCAGCAAACGCGAGGGGGTCCCTAATCAGCCCCAGCATTTT CASSKREGVPNQPQHF
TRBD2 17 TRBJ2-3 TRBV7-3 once TGTGCCAGCAGCCGATGGATTAGCGGGAGGGACACAGATACGCAGTATTTT CASSRWISGRDTDTQYF
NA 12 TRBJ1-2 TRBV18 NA TGTGCCAGCTCATCAGATGTGGTGGGCTACACCTTC CASSSDVVGYTF
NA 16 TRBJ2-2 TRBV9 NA TGTGCCAGCAGCGTTCCTCAGAGGGCCGCACCCGGGGAGCTGTTTTTT CASSVPQRAAPGELFF
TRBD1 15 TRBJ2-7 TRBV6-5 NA TGTGCCAGCAGGACCGGGACAGGGGGCTTCGACGAGCAGTACTTC CASRTGTGGFDEQYF
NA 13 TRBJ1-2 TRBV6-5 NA TGTGCCAGCAGCCTGTTTATAGAATATGGCTACACCTTC CASSLFIEYGYTF
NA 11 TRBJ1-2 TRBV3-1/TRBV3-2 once TGTGCCAGCAGCGACAGTTTTGGCTACACCTTC CASSDSFGYTF
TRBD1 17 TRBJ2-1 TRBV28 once TGTGCCAGCAGTGCAACCTTAGGACAGGAACAAGACAATGAGCAGTTCTTC CASSATLGQEQDNEQFF
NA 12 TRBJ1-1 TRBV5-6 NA TGTGCCAGCAGCTTGACACCAACTGAAGCTTTCTTT CASSLTPTEAFF
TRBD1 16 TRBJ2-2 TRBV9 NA TGTGCCAGCAGCTATAAGGGACAGGGGAACACCGGGGAGCTGTTTTTT CASSYKGQGNTGELFF
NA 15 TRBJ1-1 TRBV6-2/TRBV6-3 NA TGTGCCAGCAGTTACTCGCAGACAGTGAACACTGAAGCTTTCTTT CASSYSQTVNTEAFF
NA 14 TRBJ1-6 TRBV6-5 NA TGTGCCAGCAAACTGGGGCAGCTTAATTCACCCCTCCACTTT CASKLGQLNSPLHF
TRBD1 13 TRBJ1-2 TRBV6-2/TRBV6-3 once TGTGCCAGCAGTCCAACAGGGGACTATGGCTACACCTTC CASSPTGDYGYTF
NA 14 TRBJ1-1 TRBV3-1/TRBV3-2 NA TGTGCCAGCAGCCAAGGGGCGGGGCGCACTGAAGCTTTCTTT CASSQGAGRTEAFF
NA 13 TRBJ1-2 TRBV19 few TGTGCCAGTAGTATAATGGAGCCTGCGGGCTACACCTTC CASSIMEPAGYTF
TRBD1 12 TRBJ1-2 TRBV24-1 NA TGTGCCACTGGGACAGGGAAAAGTGGCTACACCTTC CATGTGKSGYTF
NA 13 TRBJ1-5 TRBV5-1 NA TGCGCCAGCAGCTTGGATCTATCTAAGCCCCAGCATTTT CASSLDLSKPQHF
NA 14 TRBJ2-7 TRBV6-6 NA TGTGCCAGCAGTTATTCACTGAGCTCCTACGAGCAGTACTTC CASSYSLSSYEQYF
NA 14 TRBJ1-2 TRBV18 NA TGTGCCAGCTCCCCCCCGGGGAGAGGATATGGCTACACCTTC CASSPPGRGYGYTF
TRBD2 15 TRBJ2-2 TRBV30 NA TGTGCCTGGACTAGCGGGACCTATAACACCGGGGAGCTGTTTTTT CAWTSGTYNTGELFF
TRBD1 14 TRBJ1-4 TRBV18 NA TGTGCCAGCTCACCGGGACAGGGCCGTGAAAAACTGTTTTTT CASSPGQGREKLFF